The 5 T cell receptor beta chains given below trace back to one sample, sequenced in a study of cytomegalovirus exposure and HLA in healthy donors. TCRdb's table, derived via immunoSEQ multiplex PCR, lists solely in-frame clones and lacks some. The sample lists fewer than 100,000 clones, approximately 95% seen once, with 2.1% in the top ten. Sequenced input: PBMCs. Source of these receptors: a woman under 30 in good health and CMV-seronegative.

This clone was detected once. The rearrangement joins TRBV11-2 to TRBJ2-5; the D is unclear. Looked up from germline, CDR1 is SGHAT and CDR2 is FQNNGV. This CDR3 region has 14 residues. Trimming cost V 4 bases and J 5 bases, with 14 bases left between them. CDR3 amino acids: CASSSGVMWETQYF. The CDR3 DNA is TGTGCCAGCAGCTCCGGAGTCATGTGGGAGACCCAGTACTTC.

J is TRBJ2-5 and V is TRBV9, with D perhaps TRBD2 (5 bases). Germline assignment: CDR1 SGDLS and CDR2 YYNGEE. The germline V and J ends were trimmed by 4 bases and 3 bases, with 13 bases remaining between them. This CDR3 has 14 residues. The CDR3: CASSPPLREETQYF. The CDR3 nucleotides read TGTGCCAGCAGCCCTCCTCTGAGGGAAGAGACCCAGTACTTC.

This CDR3 is CASSLVTSSPLRRETQYF. CDR3 sequence (DNA): TGCGCCAGCAGCTTGGTGACTAGCAGCCCCCTAAGGAGGGAGACCCAGTACTTC. This rearrangement joins TRBV5-1 to TRBJ2-5; TRBD2 matches at 7 bases. Unmatched junction bases numbered 16, after V lost 0 bases and J lost 5 bases. Germline CDR1 is SGHRS and CDR2 is YFSETQ. The CDR3 is 18 residues long.

This chain connects TRBV4-2 to TRBJ1-4; D is perhaps TRBD1 (5 bases). The CDR3 sequence is 16 residues long. V was clipped by 0 bases and J by 8 bases, with 16 bases between them. Per germline, CDR1 LGHNA and CDR2 YNFKEQ. CDR3 amino acids: CASSQDLQPGGEKLFF. The CDR3 DNA is TGTGCCAGCAGCCAAGATCTCCAGCCTGGGGGGGAAAAACTGTTTTTT.

The V call is TRBV5-1, the J call TRBJ1-1, with TRBD1 identical over 7 bases. This CDR3 has 16 amino acids. Germline assignment: CDR1 SGHRS and CDR2 YFSETQ. Trimming at V came to 4 bases and at J to 3 bases, leaving 12 bases not matched to a gene. CDR3 DNA: TGCGCCAGCAGCACGATACAGGGGAGTGGGGACACTGAAGCTTTCTTT. It yields the protein CASSTIQGSGDTEAFF.